This is a list of T cell receptor beta chains from one sample in a study of T cells in Graves' hyperthyroidism and ophthalmopathy. TCRdb processed the multiplex PCR reads anew with MiXCR; each CDR3 protein has one entry. Seen here are hundreds of thousands of distinct CDR3 sequences, over 15% observed once, and the top ten hold approximately 18%. Material: blood. Receptors originate from a woman between 18 and 29 years old with Graves' hyperthyroidism. The CDR3 runs from the conserved cysteine through the conserved F or W. The D gene is left open where the match is weak. The size of a clone is reported for some rows only, either as once, few or many, or as a class for expanded clones.

TRBV6-1	NA	NA	TRBJ1-5	CASKVDGLLRQHF
TRBV12-3/TRBV12-4	TRBD2	many	TRBJ2-5	CASSPGLALETQYF
TRBV12-3/TRBV12-4	NA	many	TRBJ2-3	CASRYSGGTDTQYF
TRBV5-6	TRBD1	few	TRBJ2-7	CASSPQQGSYEQYF
TRBV20-1	TRBD2	NA	TRBJ2-3	CSAREGLAGVDTQYF
TRBV18	NA	few	TRBJ1-3	CASSRWQTTSGNTIYF
TRBV24-1	NA	many	TRBJ2-7	CATSDSDGADEAYEQYF
TRBV9	NA	NA	TRBJ2-3	CASSVAPLADTQYF
TRBV12-3/TRBV12-4	NA	many	TRBJ1-1	CASSSDYTEAFF
TRBV10-1	NA	few	TRBJ2-7	CASSEGPGRLGAYEQYF
TRBV12-3/TRBV12-4	NA	many	TRBJ1-6	CASSLRQEFHNLYNSPLHF
TRBV20-1	TRBD2	many	TRBJ2-7	CSASGTRSSYEQYF
TRBV15	NA	NA	TRBJ2-5	CATSPPGRRETQYF
TRBV3-1	NA	few	TRBJ2-3	CASSLRFHVGTDTQYF
TRBV19	TRBD2	NA	TRBJ2-2	CASSVGGGRTGELFF
TRBV6-1	NA	NA	TRBJ1-1	CASSEGPGATEAFF
TRBV18	NA	few	TRBJ2-3	CASHTLSSTDTQYF
TRBV6-1	NA	few	TRBJ2-5	CASSEVMDQETQYF
TRBV29-1	NA	many	TRBJ1-1	CSSGGRTEAFF
TRBV5-1	TRBD2	NA	TRBJ2-7	CASSFGTSGISYEQYF
TRBV28	NA	few	TRBJ2-7	CASSRIYPLGGDVPYEQYF
TRBV6-2/TRBV6-3	NA	NA	TRBJ2-1	CASTAGNEQFF